This T cell receptor (beta chain) was found in a study of blood T cell repertoires in COVID-19. Study in general: Acute-phase and convalescent COVID-19 samples originated in the United States, Italy and Spain. Nucleic acid was either cDNA or gDNA, and it came from T cells, B-cell-depleted T cells, or PBMCs.

This clone was picked up a small number of times. Authors' data handling: Reference gene primer amplification gave estimated nucleated cell counts. Clones were read by immunoSEQ multiplex PCR, and TCRdb kept only the in-frame ones, dropping some. Clone size and the V and J calls come from that table; the DNA yielded D and trimming. Of tens of thousands of clones listed, roughly 80% are singletons. V lost 5 bases to trimming and J lost 0 bases, with 6 bases between them. The CDR3 has 13 amino acids. Germline CDR1 reads SGHNT; CDR2 reads YENEEA. The TCR comes from a woman between 65 and 79 years old with acute or convalescent COVID-19. The V and J genes are TRBV11-3 and TRBJ2-3; D unclear. Material: peripheral blood. The CDR3 protein is CASSRASTDTQYF. The CDR3 bases are TGTGCCAGCAGCCGCGCCAGCACAGATACGCAGTATTTT. Filled out from reference TRBV11-3 and TRBJ2-3, the complete variable domain reads EAGVVQSPRYKIIEKKQPVAFWCNPISGHNTLYWYLQNLGQGPELLIRYENEEAVDDSQLPKDRFSAERLKGVDSTLKIQPAELGDSAVYLCASSRASTDTQYFGPGTRLTVL.